This is a list of T cell receptor beta chains from one sample in a study of regulatory T cells in long-lasting Graves disease. TCRdb analysed the multiplex PCR reads with MiXCR anew, one entry per CDR3 protein. The sample includes 250,000 to 400,000 distinct CDR3 sequences, under 20% seen only once; the top ten take more than 30%. The sample in question was peripheral blood mononuclear cells (PBMCs), obtained at new diagnosis, from a patient treated with antithyroid drugs. The receptor set was obtained from a female donor with Graves disease. Both conserved end residues are part of each CDR3. A D gene is named only where the DNA matches it firmly. Size is stated for part of the rows, as once, few or many counts, or as a class when the clone is expanded.

j_call d_call v_call clone_size cdr3_nt cdr3_aa
TRBJ2-3 TRBD1 TRBV12-3/TRBV12-4 many TGTGCCAGCAGGGACGGACAGGGGATGGGCATCTCAGCAGATACGCAGTATTTT CASRDGQGMGISADTQYF
TRBJ2-5 - TRBV25-1 many TGTGCCAGCAGTGAATATGACCTTTCGGGAGAGACCCAGTACTTC CASSEYDLSGETQYF
TRBJ2-5 - TRBV28 many TGTGCCAGCAGCCCGTATGGGCCCCGACCGGGAGAGACCCAGTACTTC CASSPYGPRPGETQYF
TRBJ2-7 - TRBV12-3/TRBV12-4 many TGTGCCAGCGTCGGAACTAGCAGCGAGCAGTACTTC CASVGTSSEQYF
TRBJ2-1 - TRBV12-3/TRBV12-4 many TGTGCCAGCAGCTCAACTCCCTACAATGAGCAGTTCTTC CASSSTPYNEQFF
TRBJ2-1 TRBD1 TRBV15 - TGTGCCACCAGCAGAGATGATGGCCGGGGGGACAGGGATGAGCAGTTCTTC CATSRDDGRGDRDEQFF
TRBJ1-2 - TRBV2 once TGTGCCAGCAGTAAAAGGACAGATTATAACTATGGCTACACCTTC CASSKRTDYNYGYTF
TRBJ1-2 - TRBV11-2 many TGTGCCAGCAGCTTAGGTCTGAGGACCGAGTTAGACACCTTC CASSLGLRTELDTF
TRBJ2-7 TRBD1 TRBV7-3 many TGTGCCAGCAGCCCAGACGGGACAGAGTACTACGAGCAGTACTTC CASSPDGTEYYEQYF
TRBJ1-3 - TRBV3-1 many TGTGCCAGCAGCCAGCAGGGGCACACCATATATTTT CASSQQGHTIYF
TRBJ1-1 - TRBV2 - TGTGCCAGCACCCCCCGAGAGGGCGACACTGAAGCTTTCTTT CASTPREGDTEAFF
TRBJ2-3 TRBD2 TRBV5-1 few TGCGCCAGCAGCATAATAGCGGGAGTGACAGATACGCAGTATTTT CASSIIAGVTDTQYF
TRBJ2-7 - TRBV20-1 many TGCAGTGCTAGACGAGACGGCCACCGGTACTTC CSARRDGHRYF
TRBJ1-2 TRBD1 TRBV28 many TGTGCCAGCAGAAAGGGGACAGTTTATGGCTACACCTTC CASRKGTVYGYTF
TRBJ2-2 - TRBV28 few TGTGCCAGCAGGCACTCAGGGTTAGGAGACACCGGGGAGCTGTTTTTT CASRHSGLGDTGELFF
TRBJ2-3 TRBD2 TRBV7-8 - TGTGCCAGCAGCTTATTCCGACTAGCGGACACAGATACGCAGTATTTT CASSLFRLADTDTQYF
TRBJ1-5 - TRBV28 - TGTGCCAGCGGTACGGGGGATAGCAATCAGCCCCAGCATTTT CASGTGDSNQPQHF
TRBJ1-6 TRBD1 TRBV5-4 - TGTGCCAGCAGCTTGGGCCCCGGGACAGATAATTCACCCCTCCACTTT CASSLGPGTDNSPLHF
TRBJ1-5 - TRBV11-3 many TGTGCCAGCAGCTTAAAGGACAGAAGTAAGGGGAGAGACAATCAGCCCCAGCATTTT CASSLKDRSKGRDNQPQHF
TRBJ2-1 TRBD2 TRBV11-3 many TGTGCCAGCAGCGCCCACCGACGGACTAGCCTCAACAATGCGTTCAATGAGCAGTTCTTC CASSAHRRTSLNNAFNEQFF
TRBJ2-3 TRBD2 TRBV3-1 many TGTGCCAGCAGCCAAGTTGGGACTAGCCCCTATTTT CASSQVGTSPYF
TRBJ2-3 TRBD2 TRBV2 many TGTGCCAGCAGTGAAGGGGGAGGGTCAGATACGCAGTATTTT CASSEGGGSDTQYF
TRBJ2-5 - TRBV28 few TGTGCCAGCAGTCTTCCGCGCGGGTGGAAAGGAGAGATGACCCAGTACTTC CASSLPRGWKGEMTQYF
TRBJ1-1 - TRBV11-2 many TGTGCCAGCAGCTTATTTGTATTCAAGGGCTCTGAGGGAGAAGCTTTCTTT CASSLFVFKGSEGEAFF
TRBJ1-2 TRBD1 TRBV7-3 many TGTGCCAGCAGCGGGACAGGGAATGGCTACACCTTC CASSGTGNGYTF
TRBJ1-2 TRBD1 TRBV10-3 many TGTGCCATCAGGGACAGGGAATTGGGCCGTTATGGCTACACCTTC CAIRDRELGRYGYTF
TRBJ2-2 - TRBV9 - TGTGCCAGCAGCGAGTGGAACACCGGGGAGCTGTTTTTT CASSEWNTGELFF
TRBJ2-2 - TRBV7-8 many TGTGCCAGCACCGTCACCGGGGAGCTGTTTTTT CASTVTGELFF
TRBJ1-1 - TRBV14 few TGTGCCAGCAGCCTTTTGTGGGGGACTGAAGCTTTCTTT CASSLLWGTEAFF
TRBJ2-2 - TRBV5-1 many TGCGCCAGCATTGGGAACGGCCGGGAGCTGTTTTTT CASIGNGRELFF
TRBJ1-6 TRBD1 TRBV7-3 many TGTGCCAGCAGAGGACAGGGTGAAAGATCACCCCTCCACTTT CASRGQGERSPLHF
TRBJ1-2 - TRBV7-9 many TGTGCCAGCAGCGTCCTCTTTGAGGACCCCTCCTATGGCTACACCTTC CASSVLFEDPSYGYTF
TRBJ2-3 - TRBV20-1 - TGCAGTGCTAGAGGTATAGTGGAACCCCCAGATACGCAGTATTTT CSARGIVEPPDTQYF
TRBJ2-7 TRBD2 TRBV30 - TGTGCCTGGAGTGCGGGAGGGGGCGAGCAGTACTTC CAWSAGGGEQYF
TRBJ2-5 TRBD2 TRBV11-2 many TGTGCCAGCAGCTTAGGCCTAGCGGGAGGATTCGAGGAGACCCAGTACTTC CASSLGLAGGFEETQYF
TRBJ2-2 - TRBV30 medium-sized TGTGCCTGGAGTGACTTCCTGGGCGGAACCGGGGAGCTGTTTTTT CAWSDFLGGTGELFF
TRBJ2-1 TRBD2 TRBV20-1 - TGCAGTGCCAGAAGTAGCGGGGTCAGCTCCTACAATGAGCAGTTCTTC CSARSSGVSSYNEQFF
TRBJ2-4 - TRBV7-3 many TGTGCCAGCAGCTTACAGGGGTCAGCCAAAAACATTCAGTACTTC CASSLQGSAKNIQYF
TRBJ1-6 TRBD1 TRBV19 many TGTGCCAGTAGCCGCTTGATTGGACAGGGGTCGGGGGGAAATTCACCCCTCCACTTT CASSRLIGQGSGGNSPLHF
TRBJ2-4 - TRBV27 many TGTGCCAGCAGTTTAAGTCTCACCGGGGCCCAGTACTTC CASSLSLTGAQYF
TRBJ1-3 - TRBV28 many TGTGCCAGCAGTTTCGGCAGGGCCCTAAACACCATATATTTT CASSFGRALNTIYF
TRBJ2-7 TRBD2 TRBV6-1 once TGTGCCAGCAGTTACTTTGGTGCGGGGGACCGCTACGAGCAGTACTTC CASSYFGAGDRYEQYF
TRBJ2-1 - TRBV28 many TGTGCCAGTAGGACTATTACGAATGAGCAGTTCTTC CASRTITNEQFF
TRBJ1-1 - TRBV29-1 many TGCAGCGTTGAAGCCAAGGGGAACACTGAAGCTTTCTTT CSVEAKGNTEAFF
TRBJ2-1 - TRBV9 many TGTGCCAGCAGCGTAGTCGCTCAAATCTCCTACAATGAGCAGTTCTTC CASSVVAQISYNEQFF
TRBJ2-1 TRBD2 TRBV20-1 few TGCAGACCTGTAGCGGGAGGGCCGGCGAACAATGAGCAGTTCTTC CRPVAGGPANNEQFF
TRBJ2-7 - TRBV2 many TGTGCCAGCAGTGACCAGGGGCGGGGGTACGAGCAGTACTTC CASSDQGRGYEQYF
TRBJ2-7 TRBD1 TRBV27 - TGTGCCAGCAAGACAGGGTCTAACGAGCAGTACTTC CASKTGSNEQYF